This T cell receptor beta chain was recovered during a study of cytomegalovirus exposure and HLA in healthy donors. Study-wide points: The classifier reportedly diagnosed cytomegalovirus status with high specificity and sensitivity. Usually a TCR sequence was rare, but some public TCRs were found in many donors. Reports state that TCR beta sequences accurately predicted most subjects' HLA-A and HLA-B alleles. 87-base-pair reads could not separate some V segments, including TRBV6-2 and TRBV6-3.

The primer mix had 60 Vbeta and 13 Jbeta primers. The protocol was immunoSEQ multiplex PCR, while the TCRdb copy is restricted to in-frame clones and leaves out a portion. The repertoire holds over 100,000 clones, with around 80% as singletons. A remark on this clone: Its antigen is not known.

The germline V gene has CDR1 SQVTM and CDR2 ANQGSEA. With V trimmed by 6 bases and J by 3 bases, 6 bases remained unmatched. The CDR3 loop spans 14 amino acids. Sequencing was carried out using PBMCs. The clonotype comes from a woman between 18 and 30 years old in good health and CMV-seropositive. This sequence joins TRBV29-1 and TRBJ2-2; 8 bases match TRBD2. As DNA, the CDR3 is TGCAGCGTAGTTAGCGGGGACGACACCGGGGAGCTGTTTTTT. Amino acids: CSVVSGDDTGELFF.